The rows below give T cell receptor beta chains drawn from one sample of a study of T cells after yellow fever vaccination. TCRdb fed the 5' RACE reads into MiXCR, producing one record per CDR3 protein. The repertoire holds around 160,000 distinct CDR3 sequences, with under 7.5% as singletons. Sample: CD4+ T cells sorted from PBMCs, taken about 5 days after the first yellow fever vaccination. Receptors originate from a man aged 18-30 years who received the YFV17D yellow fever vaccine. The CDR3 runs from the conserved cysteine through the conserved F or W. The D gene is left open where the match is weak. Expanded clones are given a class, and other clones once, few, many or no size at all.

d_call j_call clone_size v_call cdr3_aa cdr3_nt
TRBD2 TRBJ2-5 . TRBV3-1 CASSQVASGGPASTQYF TGTGCCAGCAGCCAAGTGGCTAGCGGGGGGCCGGCTTCCACCCAGTACTTC
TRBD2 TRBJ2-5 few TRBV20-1 CSATPAGAETQYF TGCAGTGCTACTCCAGCGGGGGCAGAGACCCAGTACTTC
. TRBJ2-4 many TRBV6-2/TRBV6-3 CASSYRTTLAKNIQYF TGTGCCAGCAGTTATAGGACGACACTAGCCAAAAACATTCAGTACTTC
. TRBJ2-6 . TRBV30 CAWSVRGVNVLTF TGTGCCTGGAGTGTACGTGGGGTCAACGTCCTGACTTTC
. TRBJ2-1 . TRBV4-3 CASSQDIWAAYNEQFF TGCGCCAGCAGCCAAGATATATGGGCGGCCTACAATGAGCAGTTCTTC
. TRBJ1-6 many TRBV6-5 CASSNPNSPLHF TGTGCCAGCAGTAACCCGAATTCACCCCTCCACTTT
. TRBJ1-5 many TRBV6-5 CASNPTVGQPQHF TGTGCCAGCAATCCGACTGTCGGTCAGCCCCAGCATTTT
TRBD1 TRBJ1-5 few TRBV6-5 CASSLRGQDQPQHF TGTGCCAGCAGTCTGAGGGGGCAAGATCAGCCCCAGCATTTT
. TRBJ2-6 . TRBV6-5 CASSYSAGGARAGANVLTF TGTGCCAGCAGTTACTCGGCAGGCGGGGCGAGGGCTGGGGCCAACGTCCTGACTTTC
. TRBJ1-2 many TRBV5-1 CASSSGTTELANYGYTF TGCGCCAGCAGCTCCGGGACAACGGAGTTAGCTAACTATGGCTACACCTTC
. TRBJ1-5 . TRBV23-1 CASSRERSGVTISNQPQHF TGCGCCAGCAGTCGAGAACGGTCAGGTGTGACCATCAGCAATCAGCCCCAGCATTTT
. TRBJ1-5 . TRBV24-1 CATGGDLNQPQHF TGTGCCACCGGCGGGGATCTTAATCAGCCCCAGCATTTT
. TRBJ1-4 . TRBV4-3 CASSQAERPEKLFF TGCGCCAGCAGCCAAGCGGAAAGGCCTGAAAAACTGTTTTTT
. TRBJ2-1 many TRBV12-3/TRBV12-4 CASSLGFGGADSLSYNEQFF TGTGCCAGCAGTTTAGGGTTTGGGGGGGCCGACTCCCTCTCCTACAATGAGCAGTTCTTC
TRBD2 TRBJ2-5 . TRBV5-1 CASSPPAGGIQETQYF TGCGCCAGCAGCCCCCCCGCGGGGGGGATCCAAGAGACCCAGTACTTC
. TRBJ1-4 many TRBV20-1 CSASGGFEEKLFF TGCAGTGCTAGCGGGGGATTCGAAGAAAAACTGTTTTTT
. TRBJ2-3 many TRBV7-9 CASSPRGQETDTQYF TGTGCCAGCAGCCCAAGGGGCCAGGAGACAGATACGCAGTATTTT
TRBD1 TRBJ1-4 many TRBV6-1 CASSEEDRGLREKLFF TGTGCCAGCAGTGAGGAGGACAGGGGATTGCGTGAAAAACTGTTTTTT
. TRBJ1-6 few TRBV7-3 CASSHGGRNSPLHF TGTGCCAGCAGCCACGGGGGTAGAAATTCACCCCTCCACTTT
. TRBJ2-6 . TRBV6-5 CASSWGRTSGANVLTF TGTGCCAGCAGTTGGGGACGGACCTCTGGGGCCAACGTCCTGACTTTC
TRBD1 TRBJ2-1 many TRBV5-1 CASSLEPRQGGNEQFF TGCGCCAGCAGCTTGGAGCCCCGACAGGGCGGGAATGAGCAGTTCTTC
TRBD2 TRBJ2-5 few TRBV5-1 CASSSEGLAGTETQYF TGCGCCAGCAGCTCCGAGGGACTAGCGGGGACTGAGACCCAGTACTTC
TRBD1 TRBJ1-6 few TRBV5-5 CASGGQGNSPLHF TGTGCCAGCGGTGGACAGGGGAATTCACCCCTCCACTTT
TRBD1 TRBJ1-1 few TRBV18 CASSQKGQSNTEAFF TGTGCCAGCTCACAAAAGGGACAGTCGAACACTGAAGCTTTCTTT
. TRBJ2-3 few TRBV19 CASSVPPLGLEQYF TGTGCCAGTAGTGTTCCCCCTTTAGGGTTGGAGCAGTATTTT
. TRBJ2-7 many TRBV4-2 CASSHVYEQYF TGTGCCAGCAGCCATGTATACGAGCAGTACTTC
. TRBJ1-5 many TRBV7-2 CASSLAGPSGQPQHF TGTGCCAGCAGCTTAGCGGGGCCCTCGGGACAGCCCCAGCATTTT
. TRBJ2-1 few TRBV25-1 CASSDSGRGSYNEQFF TGTGCCAGCAGTGATTCGGGGCGAGGGTCCTACAATGAGCAGTTCTTC
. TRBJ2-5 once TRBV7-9 CASSLAWHDETQYF TGTGCCAGCAGCTTAGCGTGGCACGATGAGACCCAGTACTTC
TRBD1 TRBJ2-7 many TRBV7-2 CASSFDRGVNEQYF TGTGCCAGCAGCTTCGACAGGGGGGTCAACGAGCAGTACTTC
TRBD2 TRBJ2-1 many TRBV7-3 CASSLGLAGTNNEQFF TGTGCCAGCAGCTTAGGACTAGCGGGGACCAACAATGAGCAGTTCTTC
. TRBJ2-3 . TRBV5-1 CASSLQGSTDMQYF TGCGCCAGCAGCTTACAGGGATCCACAGATATGCAGTATTTT
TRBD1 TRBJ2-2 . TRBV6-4 CASSPQPGGNTGELFF TGTGCCAGCAGCCCCCAGCCAGGGGGGAACACCGGGGAGCTGTTTTTT
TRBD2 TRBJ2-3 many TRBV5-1 CASSLEGAGGPDTQYF TGCGCCAGCAGCTTGGAGGGGGCGGGGGGGCCAGATACGCAGTATTTT
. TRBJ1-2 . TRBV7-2 CASRRQEYGYTF TGTGCCAGCAGGAGACAGGAGTATGGCTACACCTTC
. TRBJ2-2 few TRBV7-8 CASSLIVSGNTGELFF TGTGCCAGCAGCTTAATCGTTTCAGGGAATACCGGGGAGCTGTTTTTT
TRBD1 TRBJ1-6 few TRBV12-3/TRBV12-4 CASSLNPGTGSPLHF TGTGCCAGCAGTTTAAACCCCGGGACAGGGTCACCCCTCCACTTT
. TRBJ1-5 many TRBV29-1 CSVALGGSNQPQHF TGCAGCGTTGCGCTCGGGGGTAGCAATCAGCCCCAGCATTTT
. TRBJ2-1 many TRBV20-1 CSGYGGRGEQFF TGCAGTGGATACGGGGGCAGGGGTGAGCAGTTCTTC
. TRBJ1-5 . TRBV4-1 CASSQDAAGADRRQPQHF TGCGCCAGCAGCCAAGATGCGGCAGGGGCCGACCGCCGACAGCCCCAGCATTTT
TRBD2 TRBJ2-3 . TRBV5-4 CASSLNGGDTQYF TGTGCCAGCAGCTTGAACGGGGGGGATACGCAGTATTTT
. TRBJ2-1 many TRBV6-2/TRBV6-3 CASRPIGAGIYNEQFF TGTGCCAGTCGCCCCATTGGTGCGGGGATCTACAATGAGCAGTTCTTC